Below, 7 T cell receptor beta chains from the same sample are listed, as sequenced in a study of OX40 agonist ivuxolimab in advanced cancers. Using immunoSEQ multiplex PCR, the repertoire was profiled, and TCRdb retains in-frame clones only, with some absent. Among tens of thousands of clones listed, just over 90% were seen once. The sequences come from CD4+ or CD8+ T cells sorted from blood, collected in a trial of the OX40 agonist ivuxolimab. These receptors came from an adult with an advanced solid tumor such as melanoma, head and neck, liver or kidney cancer.

CDR3 sequence: CASSLGGFLAFF. CDR3 DNA sequence: TGTGCCAGCAGCTTAGGGGGCTTCCTAGCTTTCTTT. The rearrangement joins TRBV11-2 to TRBJ1-1, with a tentative D call TRBD1 (5 bases). The CDR3 totals 12 residues. Trimming left V 1 base short and J 10 bases short, with 10 bases between. The V gene's germline CDR1 is SGHAT and CDR2 FQNNGV.

The CDR3 spells CASSLGRGNYGYTF. DNA for the CDR3: TGTGCCAGCAGCTTAGGTCGGGGGAACTATGGCTACACCTTC. V usage is TRBV11-2 and J usage is TRBJ1-2; D is possibly TRBD1 (5 bases). V lost 1 base, J lost 2 bases, and 8 bases lay in between. CDR3 size: 14 residues. CDR1 SGHAT and CDR2 FQNNGV come from the germline V gene.

The chain recombines TRBV6-6 with TRBJ1-1, with D perhaps matching TRBD1 (5 bases). Germline V CDR1 and CDR2: MNHNY, SVGAGI (reference sequence). CDR3 length: 13 amino acids. Trimming stripped 10 bases from V and 0 bases from J, with 12 bases between. The CDR3 DNA is TGTGCCACCAGGGTAGGGGTGAACACTGAAGCTTTCTTT. Translated: CATRVGVNTEAFF.

This rearrangement joins TRBV6-6 to TRBJ2-3, with 7 bases identical to TRBD1. Trimming at V came to 6 bases and at J to 3 bases, leaving 12 bases not matched to a gene. CDR1 and CDR2 (germline): MNHNY, SVGAGI (reference sequence). CDR3 length: 16 residues. The CDR3, as DNA: TGTGCCAGCAGCCTACTAAGACAGGGCCATACAGATACGCAGTATTTT. Translation gives CASSLLRQGHTDTQYF.

This chain links TRBV4-1 with TRBJ2-5; D remains ambiguous. This CDR3 spans 15 amino acids. V was pared by 3 bases and J by 1 base, with 12 bases between. Germline assignment: CDR1 MGHRA and CDR2 YSYEKL. The DNA of the CDR3 is TGCGCCAGCAGCCAGACAAGGACGAGCCAAGAGACCCAGTACTTC. It is translated as CASSQTRTSQETQYF.

V is TRBV5-1 and J is TRBJ1-2, with TRBD1 identical over 8 bases. Trimming removed 4 bases from V and 0 bases from J; junction bases left unmatched: 5. The V gene's germline CDR1 is SGHRS and CDR2 YFSETQ. CDR3 size: 15 residues. The CDR3 DNA follows: TGCGCCAGCAGCATCGAGACAGGGGCTAACTATGGCTACACCTTC. Encoded protein: CASSIETGANYGYTF.

This clone appeared once. V usage is TRBV4-1 and J usage is TRBJ2-7; D may match TRBD1 or TRBD2 (5 bases each). CDR3 size: 17 residues. V lost 1 base and J 7 bases, leaving 23 bases between the germline ends. Germline CDR1 is MGHRA and CDR2 is YSYEKL. The DNA of the CDR3 is TGCGCCAGCAGCCAAGCCCGGGACGGATTTATCGGTAGGGAGCAGTACTTC. This gives the protein CASSQARDGFIGREQYF.